The clone carrying this TCR beta chain came up a few times. Its antigen is unknown. Amplification of TCR beta CDR3 regions was performed using RNA transcripts as template. Initially, a first-round RT-PCR of the TCR CDR3 employed the HTBI primer set. Each CDR3 protein gets one entry after TCRdb re-called the multiplex PCR reads with MiXCR. The data hold about 640,000 distinct CDR3 sequences, with less than 25% observed a single time. Each diagnosis was grounded in clinical symptoms, serum thyroxine and TRAb, thyroid ultrasound, and orbital computed tomography. Per germline, CDR1 LNHNV and CDR2 YYDKDF (reference sequence). The V end lost 0 bases, the J end lost 7 bases, and 7 bases lay between the germline ends. CDR3 length: 14 residues. This sample is drawn from a study of T cells in Graves' hyperthyroidism and ophthalmopathy. The study, taken as a whole, reports: Before onset, ophthalmopathy was predicted by the model a median around 6 months earlier. The majority of expanded thyroid clonotypes above 0.001 also appeared in blood.

The receptor was derived from a man younger than 45 with Graves' ophthalmopathy. The sample comprised blood. The gene calls are TRBV15 and TRBJ1-6; TRBD1 might be the D (5 bases). The CDR3 is CATSRDRGNSPLHF. The CDR3 DNA follows: TGTGCCACCAGCAGAGATCGGGGGAATTCACCCCTCCACTTT.